These T cell receptor beta chains were read from a single sample in a study of regulatory T cells in long-lasting Graves disease. TCRdb reprocessed the multiplex PCR reads via MiXCR and lists one record per CDR3 protein. This repertoire shows 420,000 or so distinct CDR3 sequences, approximately 16% found once; its top ten account for about 25%. These same records also appear under a second study, on T cells in Graves' hyperthyroidism and ophthalmopathy.

Material: peripheral blood mononuclear cells (PBMCs), obtained at new diagnosis, from a patient treated with antithyroid drugs. These receptors all come from a woman younger than 30 with Graves disease. The conserved cysteine and the conserved F or W are not part of the CDR3 here. Where a row states a size, it is once, few, many or the class of an expanded clone; other rows omit it.

TRBV6-1,many,12,ASSAGTTSYEQY
TRBV7-9,NA,13,ASSFGQREGYEQY
TRBV9,few,13,ASSAAGQMNTEAF
TRBV4-2,many,13,ASSQVTGPGETQY
TRBV7-9,many,14,ASSLGTNSAYNEQF
TRBV7-2,NA,11,ASNSWTDTEAF
TRBV12-3/TRBV12-4,many,14,ASSRVTGGAGTEAF
TRBV7-2,many,11,ASSLQGPYGYT
TRBV4-3,NA,15,ASSQGGGSLSGNTIY
TRBV6-5,many,13,ASSYGTSGINEQF
TRBV27,many,13,ASSGQANRQTPLH
TRBV20-1,NA,11,SVGPQRVHEQF
TRBV5-6,NA,14,ASSLFVGGNADTQY
TRBV11-2,NA,14,ASSASGLAGVYEQF
TRBV28,few,14,ASSSRQGLPNTEAF
TRBV7-8,many,14,ASSLMSTKISYEQY
TRBV20-1,NA,13,SARVLQAVQETQY
TRBV6-2/TRBV6-3,few,15,ASSYGGGGVLSYEQY
TRBV28,few,14,ASSPTGTPYQETQY
TRBV7-9,NA,12,ASSSDESSYEQY
TRBV20-1,many,9,IATDYDEQF
TRBV28,many,12,AITPGGRSNEQF
TRBV20-1,many,10,SANGKIYEQY
TRBV12-3/TRBV12-4,many,12,ASSTPGHEYEQY
TRBV20-1,NA,10,SAKPVLKTQY
TRBV28,few,11,ASSGPRETEAF
TRBV9,NA,15,ASSVESTGLVADTQY